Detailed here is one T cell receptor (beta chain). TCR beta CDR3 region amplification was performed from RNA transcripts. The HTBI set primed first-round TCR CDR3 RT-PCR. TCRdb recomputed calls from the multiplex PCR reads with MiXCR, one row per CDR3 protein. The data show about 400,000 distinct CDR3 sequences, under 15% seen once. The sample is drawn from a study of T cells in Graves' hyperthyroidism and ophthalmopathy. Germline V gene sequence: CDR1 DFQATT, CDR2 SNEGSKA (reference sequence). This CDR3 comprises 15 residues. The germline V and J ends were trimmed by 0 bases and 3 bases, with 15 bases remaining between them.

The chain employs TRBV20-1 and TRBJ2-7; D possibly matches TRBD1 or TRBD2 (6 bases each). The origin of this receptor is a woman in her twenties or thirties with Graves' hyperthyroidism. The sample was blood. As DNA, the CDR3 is TGCAGTGCTAGAGAGAGGGGGGCCCAATTCTACGAGCAGTACTTC. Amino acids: CSARERGAQFYEQYF.